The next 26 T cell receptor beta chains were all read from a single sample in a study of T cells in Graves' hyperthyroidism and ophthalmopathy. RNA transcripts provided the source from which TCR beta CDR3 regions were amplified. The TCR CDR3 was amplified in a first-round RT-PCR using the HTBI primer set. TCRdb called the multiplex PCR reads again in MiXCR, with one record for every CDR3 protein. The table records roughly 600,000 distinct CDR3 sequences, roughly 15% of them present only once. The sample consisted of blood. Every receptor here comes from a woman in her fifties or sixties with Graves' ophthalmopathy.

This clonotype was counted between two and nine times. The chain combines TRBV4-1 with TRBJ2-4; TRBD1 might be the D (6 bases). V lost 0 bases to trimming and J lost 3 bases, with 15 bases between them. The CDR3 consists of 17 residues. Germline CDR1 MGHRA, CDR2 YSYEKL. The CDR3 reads CASSQDDQGLGKNIQYF. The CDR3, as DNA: TGCGCCAGCAGCCAAGATGATCAGGGGCTCGGCAAAAACATTCAGTACTTC.

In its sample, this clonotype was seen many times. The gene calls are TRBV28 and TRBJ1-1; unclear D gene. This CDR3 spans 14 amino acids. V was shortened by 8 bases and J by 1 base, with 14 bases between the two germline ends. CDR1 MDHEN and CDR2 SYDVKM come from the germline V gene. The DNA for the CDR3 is TGTGCCAGCGGCTCCCGAGTGGGGAACACTGAAGCTTTCTTT. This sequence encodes CASGSRVGNTEAFF.

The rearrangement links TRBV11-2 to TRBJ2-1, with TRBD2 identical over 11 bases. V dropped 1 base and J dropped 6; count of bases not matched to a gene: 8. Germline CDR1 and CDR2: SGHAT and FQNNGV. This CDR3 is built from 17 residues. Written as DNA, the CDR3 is TGTGCCAGCAGCTTAGGGGTAGCGGGAGGGCCGGGCAATGAGCAGTTCTTC. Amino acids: CASSLGVAGGPGNEQFF. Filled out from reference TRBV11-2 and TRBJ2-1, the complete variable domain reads EAGVAQSPRYKIIEKRQSVAFWCNPISGHATLYWYQQILGQGPKLLIQFQNNGVVDDSQLPKDRFSAERLKGVDSTLKIQPAKLEDSAVYLCASSLGVAGGPGNEQFFGPGTRLTVL.

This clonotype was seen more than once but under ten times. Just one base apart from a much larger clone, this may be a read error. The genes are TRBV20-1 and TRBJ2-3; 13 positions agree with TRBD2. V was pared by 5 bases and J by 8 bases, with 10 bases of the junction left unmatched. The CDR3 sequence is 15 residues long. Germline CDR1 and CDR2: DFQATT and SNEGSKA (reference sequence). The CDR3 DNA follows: TGCAGTGCTCCCGGGACTAGCGGGATGGGGGGTACGCAGTATTTT. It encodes CSAPGTSGMGGTQYF.

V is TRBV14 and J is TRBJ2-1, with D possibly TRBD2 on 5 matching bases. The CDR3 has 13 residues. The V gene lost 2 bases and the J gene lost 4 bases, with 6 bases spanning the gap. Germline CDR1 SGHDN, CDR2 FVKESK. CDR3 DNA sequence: TGTGCCAGCAGCCAACTAGCTTACAATGAGCAGTTCTTC. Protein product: CASSQLAYNEQFF.

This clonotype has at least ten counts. The CDR3 DNA sequence: TGTGCCAGCAGTTTCCGTACGACGATTGGAAACACCATATATTTT. Translating gives CASSFRTTIGNTIYF. V and J are TRBV28 and TRBJ1-3, with D hard to call. With 3 bases removed from V and 3 bases from J, the gap between germline ends came to 12 bases. This CDR3 is 15 amino acids long. Germline V gene lookup returns CDR1 MDHEN and CDR2 SYDVKM.

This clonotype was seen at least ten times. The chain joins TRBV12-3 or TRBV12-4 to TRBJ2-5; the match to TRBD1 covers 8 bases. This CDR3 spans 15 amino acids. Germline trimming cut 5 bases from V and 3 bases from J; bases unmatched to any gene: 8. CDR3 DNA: TGTGCCAGCAGTACCTACTGGACAGGGAAAGAGACCCAGTACTTC. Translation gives CASSTYWTGKETQYF.

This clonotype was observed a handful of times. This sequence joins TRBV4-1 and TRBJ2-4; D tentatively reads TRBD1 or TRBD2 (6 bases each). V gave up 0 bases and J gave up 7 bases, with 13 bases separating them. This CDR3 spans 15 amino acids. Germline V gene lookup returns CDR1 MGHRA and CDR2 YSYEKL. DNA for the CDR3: TGCGCCAGCAGCCAAGATACCCTAGGGGGGAACATTCAGTACTTC. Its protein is CASSQDTLGGNIQYF.

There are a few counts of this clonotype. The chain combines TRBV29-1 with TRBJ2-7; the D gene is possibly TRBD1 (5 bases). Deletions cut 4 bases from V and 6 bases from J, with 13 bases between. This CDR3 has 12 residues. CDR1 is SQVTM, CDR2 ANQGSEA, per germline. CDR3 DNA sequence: TGCAGCGTTGGTGTTCAGGGTTCCGAGCAGTACTTC. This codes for CSVGVQGSEQYF.

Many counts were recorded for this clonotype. This chain's CDR3 is CASSLTGGPRNEQFF. The CDR3 DNA sequence: TGTGCCAGCAGCTTAACGGGAGGGCCGAGAAATGAGCAGTTCTTC. The chain combines TRBV7-9 with TRBJ2-1, with TRBD2 matching 8 bases. V lost 2 bases, J lost 7 bases, and 7 bases stayed unmatched. This CDR3 comprises 15 residues. Per the germline V gene, CDR1 is SEHNR and CDR2 is FQNEAQ (reference sequence).

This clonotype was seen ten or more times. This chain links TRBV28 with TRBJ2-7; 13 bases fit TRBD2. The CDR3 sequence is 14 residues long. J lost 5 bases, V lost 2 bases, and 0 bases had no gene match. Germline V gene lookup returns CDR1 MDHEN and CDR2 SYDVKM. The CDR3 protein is CASSLGLAGDEQYF. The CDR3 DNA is TGTGCCAGCAGTTTAGGACTAGCGGGAGACGAGCAGTACTTC.

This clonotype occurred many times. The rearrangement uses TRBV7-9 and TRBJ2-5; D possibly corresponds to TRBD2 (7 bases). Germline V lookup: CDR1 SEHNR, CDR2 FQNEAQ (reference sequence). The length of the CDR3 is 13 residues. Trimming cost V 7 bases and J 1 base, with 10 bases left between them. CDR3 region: CASMGGPQETQYF. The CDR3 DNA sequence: TGTGCCAGCATGGGGGGGCCCCAAGAGACCCAGTACTTC.

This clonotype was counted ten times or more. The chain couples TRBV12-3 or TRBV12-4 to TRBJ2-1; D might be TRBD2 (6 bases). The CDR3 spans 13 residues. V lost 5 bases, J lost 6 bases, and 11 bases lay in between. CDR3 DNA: TGTGCCAGCAGTGGGGGGAGCGGCAATGAGCAGTTCTTC. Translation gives CASSGGSGNEQFF.

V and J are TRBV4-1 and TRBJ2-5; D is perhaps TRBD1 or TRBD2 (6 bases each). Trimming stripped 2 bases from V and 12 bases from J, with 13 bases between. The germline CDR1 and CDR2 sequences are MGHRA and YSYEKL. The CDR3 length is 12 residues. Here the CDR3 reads CASSQLGGLEYF. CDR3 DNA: TGCGCCAGCAGCCAACTCGGGGGCCTCGAGTACTTC.

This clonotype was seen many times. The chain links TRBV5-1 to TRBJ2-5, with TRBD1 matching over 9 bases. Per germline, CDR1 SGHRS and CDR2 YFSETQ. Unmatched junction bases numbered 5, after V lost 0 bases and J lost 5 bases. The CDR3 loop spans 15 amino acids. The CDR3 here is CASSLEGQGSETQYF. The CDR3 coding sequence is TGCGCCAGCAGCTTGGAGGGACAGGGTTCGGAGACCCAGTACTTC.

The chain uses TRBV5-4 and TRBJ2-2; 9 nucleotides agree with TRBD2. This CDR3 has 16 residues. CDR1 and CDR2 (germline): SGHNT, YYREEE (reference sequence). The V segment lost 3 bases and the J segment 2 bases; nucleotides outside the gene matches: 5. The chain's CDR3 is CASSSTSGPNTGELFF. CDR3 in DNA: TGTGCCAGCAGCTCGACTAGCGGACCCAACACCGGGGAGCTGTTTTTT.

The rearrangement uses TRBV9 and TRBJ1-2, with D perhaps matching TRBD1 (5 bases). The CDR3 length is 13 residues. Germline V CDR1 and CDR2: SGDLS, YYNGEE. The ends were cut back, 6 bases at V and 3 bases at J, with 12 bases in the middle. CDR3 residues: CASTRAYDYGYTF. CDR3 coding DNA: TGTGCCAGCACCAGGGCCTACGACTATGGCTACACCTTC.

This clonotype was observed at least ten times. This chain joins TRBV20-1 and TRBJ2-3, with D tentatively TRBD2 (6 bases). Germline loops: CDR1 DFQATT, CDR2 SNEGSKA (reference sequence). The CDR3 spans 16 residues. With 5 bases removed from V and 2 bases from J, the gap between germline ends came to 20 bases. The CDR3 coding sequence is TGCAGTGCTTGTCTACCCGGGACTCAAAACACAGATACGCAGTATTTT. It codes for CSACLPGTQNTDTQYF.

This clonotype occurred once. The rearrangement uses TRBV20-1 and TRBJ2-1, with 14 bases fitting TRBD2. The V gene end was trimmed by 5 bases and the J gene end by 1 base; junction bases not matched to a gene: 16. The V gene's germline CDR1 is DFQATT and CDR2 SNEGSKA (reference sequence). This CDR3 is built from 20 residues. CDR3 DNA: TGCAGTGCTTCTTCGGGACTAGCGGGGGCCCCGGACCGATCCTACAATGAGCAGTTCTTC. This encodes CSASSGLAGAPDRSYNEQFF.

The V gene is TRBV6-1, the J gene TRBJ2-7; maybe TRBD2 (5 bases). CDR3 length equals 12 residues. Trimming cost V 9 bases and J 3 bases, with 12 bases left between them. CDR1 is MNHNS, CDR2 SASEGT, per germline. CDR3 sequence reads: CASTGSYYEQYF. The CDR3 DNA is TGTGCCAGTACGGGATCTTACTACGAGCAGTACTTC.

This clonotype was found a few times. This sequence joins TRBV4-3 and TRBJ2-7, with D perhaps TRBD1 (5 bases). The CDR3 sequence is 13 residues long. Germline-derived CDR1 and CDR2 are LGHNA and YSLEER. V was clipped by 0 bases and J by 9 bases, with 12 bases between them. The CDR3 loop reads CASSQDLNDRQYF. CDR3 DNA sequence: TGCGCCAGCAGCCAAGATCTTAACGACAGGCAGTACTTC.

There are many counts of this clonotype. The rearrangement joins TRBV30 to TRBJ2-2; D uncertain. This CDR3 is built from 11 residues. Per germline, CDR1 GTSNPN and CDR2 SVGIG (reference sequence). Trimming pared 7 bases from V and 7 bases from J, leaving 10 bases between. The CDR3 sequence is CASSFNGELFF. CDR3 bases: TGTGCCTCCAGCTTTAACGGGGAGCTGTTTTTT.

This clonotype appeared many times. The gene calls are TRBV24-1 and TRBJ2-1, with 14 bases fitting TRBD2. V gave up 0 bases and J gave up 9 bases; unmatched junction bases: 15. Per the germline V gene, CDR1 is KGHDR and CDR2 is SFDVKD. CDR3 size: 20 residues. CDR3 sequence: CATSDLPRPGLAGVVGEQFF. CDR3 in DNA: TGTGCCACCAGTGATTTGCCCCGACCGGGACTAGCGGGAGTGGTTGGTGAGCAGTTCTTC.

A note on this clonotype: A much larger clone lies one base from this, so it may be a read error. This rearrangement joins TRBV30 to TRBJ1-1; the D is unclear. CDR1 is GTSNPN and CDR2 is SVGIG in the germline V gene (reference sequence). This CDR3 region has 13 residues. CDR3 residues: CAWSIESPTGAFF. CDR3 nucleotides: TGTGCCTGGAGTATCGAATCCCCCACTGGAGCTTTCTTT.

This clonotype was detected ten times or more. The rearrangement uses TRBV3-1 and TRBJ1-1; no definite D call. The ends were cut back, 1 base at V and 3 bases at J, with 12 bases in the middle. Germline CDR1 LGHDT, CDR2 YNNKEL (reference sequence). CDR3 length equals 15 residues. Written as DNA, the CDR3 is TGTGCCAGCAGCCAAGTCCGGACGGCAGACACTGAAGCTTTCTTT. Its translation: CASSQVRTADTEAFF.

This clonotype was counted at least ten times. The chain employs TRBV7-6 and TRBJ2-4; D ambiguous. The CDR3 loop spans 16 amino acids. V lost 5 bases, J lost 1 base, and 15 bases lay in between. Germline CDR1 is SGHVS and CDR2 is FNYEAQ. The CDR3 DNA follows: TGTGCCAGCAGCCCCCTAGGAGATATGGCCAAAAACATTCAGTACTTC. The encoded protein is CASSPLGDMAKNIQYF.